These 27 T cell receptor beta chains were sequenced from one sample in a study of long-term antiretroviral therapy in people with HIV. The assay used was immunoSEQ (version v3.0), run at survey level. Clones were read by immunoSEQ multiplex PCR, and TCRdb kept only the in-frame ones, dropping some. The table lists about 28,000 clones, roughly 84% of them singletons. The sequencing used unsorted PBMCs, collected 0.4 years after starting antiretroviral therapy. These receptors were taken from a man younger than 35 with HIV.

The gene calls are TRBV5-1 and TRBJ1-4, with TRBD1 matching 7 bases. CDR1 SGHRS and CDR2 YFSETQ come from the germline V gene. After removal of 4 bases from V and 7 bases from J, the junction contained 7 bases not matched to a gene. The CDR3 spans 14 residues. CDR3 protein: CASSLDRAGEKLFF. Here the CDR3 DNA reads TGCGCCAGCAGCCTCGACAGGGCGGGTGAAAAACTGTTTTTT.

This clone has just a few counts. The chain has TRBV7-9 and TRBJ1-2; unclear D gene. This CDR3 comprises 16 residues. V shed 0 bases and J shed 7 bases, with 18 bases lying between them. Germline V lookup: CDR1 SEHNR, CDR2 FQNEAQ (reference sequence). CDR3 loop: CASSLAMAGHVAGYTF. Here the CDR3 DNA reads TGTGCCAGCAGCTTAGCGATGGCGGGCCATGTGGCTGGCTACACCTTC.

The chain joins TRBV5-6 to TRBJ2-7; D remains unclear. The V gene's germline CDR1 is SGHDT and CDR2 YYEEEE. V was clipped by 4 bases and J by 0 bases, with 14 bases between them. The CDR3 has 15 amino acids. The CDR3: CASSPVRVNSYEQYF. The CDR3 DNA reads TGTGCCAGCAGCCCTGTTAGGGTCAACTCCTACGAGCAGTACTTC.

This clone was counted once. The CDR3 loop reads CASSSQVNTEAFF. CDR3 DNA: TGTGCCAGCAGTTCACAAGTGAACACTGAAGCTTTCTTT. The chain combines TRBV27 with TRBJ1-1; D remains ambiguous. Per germline, CDR1 MNHEY and CDR2 SMNVEV (reference sequence). CDR3 length equals 13 residues. With 4 bases removed from V and 0 bases from J, the gap between germline ends came to 6 bases.

This clone came up once. The chain links TRBV2 to TRBJ2-7, with D tentatively TRBD1 (6 bases). This CDR3 is built from 14 residues. The germline V and J ends were trimmed by 0 bases and 6 bases, with 12 bases remaining between them. The germline V gene has CDR1 SNHLY and CDR2 FYNNEI. In DNA, the CDR3 is TGTGCCAGCAGTGAAGCACAGGGTAGGGCCGAGCAGTACTTC. Translated, it gives CASSEAQGRAEQYF. The full variable domain, rest sourced from reference TRBV2 and TRBJ2-7, is EPEVTQTPSHQVTQMGQEVILRCVPISNHLYFYWYRQILGQKVEFLVSFYNNEISEKSEIFDDQFSVERPDGSNFTLKIRSTKLEDSAMYFCASSEAQGRAEQYFGPGTRLTVT.

The V and J genes are TRBV2 and TRBJ2-1; 8 bases match TRBD2. Germline CDR1 reads SNHLY; CDR2 reads FYNNEI. Trimming took 7 bases from V and 2 from J; bases not matched to a gene: 7. The CDR3 is made up of 15 amino acids. DNA for the CDR3: TGTGCCAGCACCACCTCCGGGGGGGCCTACAATGAGCAGTTCTTC. It is translated as CASTTSGGAYNEQFF.

This clone turned up a few times. The V gene is TRBV9, the J gene TRBJ2-7; 13 bases align to TRBD2. The J segment lost 2 bases and the V segment lost 0 bases, leaving 5 bases of the junction unmatched. This CDR3 spans 17 amino acids. Per the germline V gene, CDR1 is SGDLS and CDR2 is YYNGEE. CDR3 sequence reads: CASSVGTSGSLPYEQYF. CDR3 sequence (DNA): TGTGCCAGCAGCGTAGGGACTAGCGGGAGTCTCCCCTACGAGCAGTACTTC.

This clone was found a few times. One junction end disagrees with the germline gene, perhaps due to a read error. The V gene is TRBV2, the J gene TRBJ1-2; D uncertain. Per germline, CDR1 SNHLY and CDR2 FYNNEI. CDR3 length equals 10 residues. This CDR3 reads CASSQSGCTF. DNA for the CDR3: TGTGCCAGCAGTCAATCGGGCTGCACCTTC.

V and J are TRBV10-3 and TRBJ2-7; 13 nucleotides match TRBD2. This CDR3 has 14 amino acids. CDR1 and CDR2 from the germline V gene are ENHRY and SYGVKD. V lost 6 bases to trimming and J lost 2 bases; unmatched junction nucleotides: 1. CDR3 protein: CAISTSGGAYEQYF. CDR3 DNA: TGTGCCATCAGCACTAGCGGGGGGGCCTACGAGCAGTACTTC.

This chain uses TRBV5-6 with TRBJ2-7; TRBD2 is a possible D gene (5 bases). V lost 6 bases and J lost 0, with 13 bases in between. The length of the CDR3 is 14 residues. The germline V gene encodes CDR1 SGHDT and CDR2 YYEEEE. This chain's CDR3 is CASTDGTSSYEQYF. The CDR3 coding sequence is TGTGCCAGCACCGACGGAACTAGCTCCTACGAGCAGTACTTC.

This clone has only one observation. The CDR3 here is CASTGDRTLREINQPQHF. DNA for the CDR3: TGTGCCAGCACGGGGGACAGGACCCTTCGAGAGATTAATCAGCCCCAGCATTTT. This chain connects TRBV28 to TRBJ1-5; TRBD1 matches at 8 bases. Germline values: CDR1 MDHEN, CDR2 SYDVKM. V lost 7 bases, J lost 4 bases, and 18 bases stayed unmatched. There are 18 residues in the CDR3.

V usage is TRBV6-6 and J usage is TRBJ2-7; perhaps TRBD2 as D (6 bases). The CDR3 runs 16 residues. CDR1 MNHNY and CDR2 SVGAGI come from the germline V gene (reference sequence). The ends were cut back, 5 bases at V and 0 bases at J, with 17 bases in the middle. The CDR3 bases are TGTGCCAGCAGTGGGGGAGAGAGCGGGCTCTCCTACGAGCAGTACTTC. Protein: CASSGGESGLSYEQYF.

A note on this clone: Sequence at one end of the junction differs from germline and may be a read error. The chain has TRBV5-1 and TRBJ2-2; D is possibly TRBD1 or TRBD2 (5 bases each). The germline CDR1 and CDR2 sequences are SGHRS and YFSETQ. This CDR3 is 14 amino acids long. CDR3 sequence reads: CASSLGEFGGELFF. The CDR3 coding sequence is TGTGCCAGCAGCTTAGGGGAGTTCGGCGGGGAGCTGTTTTTT.

V usage is TRBV27 and J usage is TRBJ2-3; TRBD2 matches 9 bases. With V trimmed by 0 bases and J by 4 bases, 11 bases remained unmatched. The CDR3 consists of 18 residues. CDR1 is MNHEY, CDR2 SMNVEV, per germline (reference sequence). The CDR3 nucleotides read TGTGCCAGCAGTTTATCGCGGGGGGGCCAAGAGTCCCCAGATACGCAGTATTTT. It codes for CASSLSRGGQESPDTQYF.

V is TRBV25-1 and J is TRBJ1-2, with a weak D call TRBD1 (5 bases). This CDR3 is 13 amino acids long. Trimming left V 3 bases short and J 3 bases short, with 8 bases between. CDR1 and CDR2 from the germline V gene are MGHDK and SYGVNS. The CDR3 protein is CASSDGTHYGYTF. In DNA form, the CDR3 reads TGTGCCAGCAGTGACGGGACTCACTATGGCTACACCTTC.

This clone has more than one count but fewer than ten. The chain is built from TRBV4-3 and TRBJ2-7; TRBD2 is a possible D gene (7 bases). Per germline, CDR1 LGHNA and CDR2 YSLEER. Trimming stripped 0 bases from V and 6 bases from J, with 15 bases between. The CDR3 spans 15 residues. Written as DNA, the CDR3 is TGCGCCAGCAGCCAAGAACCGGGGGGCTATTTCGAGCAGTACTTC. Protein product: CASSQEPGGYFEQYF.

The chain carries TRBV5-1 and TRBJ2-7; no clear D gene. CDR1 and CDR2 from the germline V gene are SGHRS and YFSETQ. The V end was cut by 4 bases, the J end by 2 bases, with 13 bases between. This CDR3 has 14 amino acids. The chain's CDR3 is CASSPARTTYEQYF. The CDR3 region has the DNA TGCGCCAGCAGCCCTGCGCGGACCACCTACGAGCAGTACTTC.

This chain joins TRBV4-1 and TRBJ2-5; 8 nucleotides agree with TRBD1. From germline, CDR1 is MGHRA and CDR2 YSYEKL. V was clipped by 4 bases and J by 5 bases; unmatched bases: 6. The CDR3 is made up of 14 amino acids. The CDR3 loop reads CASSLGQGEETQYF. The CDR3 nucleotides read TGCGCCAGCAGCCTCGGACAGGGCGAGGAGACCCAGTACTTC.

The chain joins TRBV28 to TRBJ2-5; a possible D gene is TRBD1 (5 bases). CDR3 length equals 14 residues. Trimming left V 5 bases short and J 1 base short, with 11 bases between. Germline V gene data show CDR1 as MDHEN and CDR2 as SYDVKM. The CDR3 region is CASSDRRGQETQYF. The CDR3 region has the DNA TGTGCCAGCAGTGACAGACGAGGCCAAGAGACCCAGTACTTC.

The rearrangement joins TRBV4-3 to TRBJ2-7, with 10 bases fitting TRBD1. V trimming: 3 bases; J trimming: 2 bases; junction bases outside the gene matches: 4. CDR3 length: 15 residues. Germline V gene sequence: CDR1 LGHNA, CDR2 YSLEER. The CDR3 here is CASSQDRGGAYEQYF. In nucleotides, the CDR3 is TGCGCCAGCAGCCAGGACAGGGGGGGGGCCTACGAGCAGTACTTC.

This clone was seen only once. V usage is TRBV28 and J usage is TRBJ1-2, with D maybe TRBD1 (5 bases). V was trimmed by 5 bases and J by 4 bases, leaving 11 bases between them. The CDR3 runs to 13 residues. Per the germline V gene, CDR1 is MDHEN and CDR2 is SYDVKM. The CDR3 bases are TGTGCCAGCAGTGCTCAGGGAGCCTATGGCTACACCTTC. It encodes CASSAQGAYGYTF.

The chain employs TRBV6-1 and TRBJ1-1; possibly TRBD1 for D (5 bases). The length of the CDR3 is 18 residues. CDR1 MNHNS and CDR2 SASEGT come from the germline V gene. Trimming stripped 4 bases from V and 0 bases from J, with 21 bases between. In nucleotides, the CDR3 is TGTGCCAGCAGTGGGGTGGGGTTAACAGGCGCCCTGAACACTGAAGCTTTCTTT. Its translation: CASSGVGLTGALNTEAFF.

The genes are TRBV14 and TRBJ2-5, with 8 bases that match TRBD1. CDR1 SGHDN and CDR2 FVKESK come from the germline V gene. CDR3 length equals 14 residues. The V segment lost 4 bases and the J segment 5 bases; nucleotides outside the gene matches: 6. CDR3 amino acids: CASSRSRTGETQYF. For the CDR3, the DNA is TGTGCCAGCAGCCGGTCTAGGACAGGGGAGACCCAGTACTTC.

The chain has TRBV28 and TRBJ2-1; D not certain. CDR1 and CDR2 from the germline V gene are MDHEN and SYDVKM. Trimming left V 2 bases short and J 4 bases short, with 6 bases between. CDR3 length: 13 residues. The CDR3 nucleotides are TGTGCCAGCAGTTTACAGCTGTACAATGAGCAGTTCTTC. Amino acids: CASSLQLYNEQFF.

The chain couples TRBV10-2 to TRBJ2-1, with D unresolved. Trimming cost V 4 bases and J 0 bases, with 13 bases left between them. The CDR3 has 16 residues. CDR1 and CDR2 from the germline V gene are WSHSY and SAAADI. The CDR3 coding sequence is TGCGCCAGCAGTGCGATAGGCGCCTCCTCCTACAATGAGCAGTTCTTC. Protein product: CASSAIGASSYNEQFF.

The chain joins TRBV30 to TRBJ1-1; 10 bases fit TRBD1. The V gene end was trimmed by 3 bases and the J gene end by 5 bases; junction bases not matched to a gene: 15. Germline V lookup: CDR1 GTSNPN, CDR2 SVGIG (reference sequence). The CDR3 sequence is 17 residues long. The CDR3 reads CAWRGGGTGVDRTEAFF. As DNA, the CDR3 is TGTGCCTGGAGAGGGGGGGGGACAGGGGTGGACCGGACTGAAGCTTTCTTT. The variable domain in full, with the rest retrieved from reference TRBV30 and TRBJ1-1, is SQTIHQWPATLVQPVGSPLSLECTVEGTSNPNLYWYRQAAGRGLQLLFYSVGIGQISSEVPQNLSASRPQDRQFILSSKKLLLSDSGFYLCAWRGGGTGVDRTEAFFGQGTRLTVV.

CDR3 in DNA: TGTGCCAGCAGTTTATCGACAGCATCTAACTATGGCTACACCTTC. It codes for CASSLSTASNYGYTF. The genes are TRBV27 and TRBJ1-2, with a tentative D call TRBD1 (5 bases). The CDR3 is made up of 15 amino acids. Germline assignment: CDR1 MNHEY and CDR2 SMNVEV (reference sequence). V dropped 0 bases and J dropped 0 bases, with 8 bases sitting between them.